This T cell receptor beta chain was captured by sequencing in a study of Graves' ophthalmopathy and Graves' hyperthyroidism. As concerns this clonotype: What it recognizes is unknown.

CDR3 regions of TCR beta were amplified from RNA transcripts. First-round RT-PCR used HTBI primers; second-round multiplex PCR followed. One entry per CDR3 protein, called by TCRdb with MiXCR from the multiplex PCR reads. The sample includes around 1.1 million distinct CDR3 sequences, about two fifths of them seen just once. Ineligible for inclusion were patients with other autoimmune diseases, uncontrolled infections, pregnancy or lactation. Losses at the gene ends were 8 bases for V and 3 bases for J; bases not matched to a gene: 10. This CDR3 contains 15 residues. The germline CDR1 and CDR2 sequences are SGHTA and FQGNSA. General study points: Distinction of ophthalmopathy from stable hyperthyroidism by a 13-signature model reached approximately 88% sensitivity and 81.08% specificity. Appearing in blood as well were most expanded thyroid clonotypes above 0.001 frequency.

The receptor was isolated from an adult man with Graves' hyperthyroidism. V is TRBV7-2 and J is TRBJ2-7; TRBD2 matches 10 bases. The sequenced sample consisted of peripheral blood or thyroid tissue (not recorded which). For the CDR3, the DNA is TGTGCCAGCTCACCACCGTCTAGCGGGGGCTACGAGCAGTACTTC. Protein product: CASSPPSSGGYEQYF.